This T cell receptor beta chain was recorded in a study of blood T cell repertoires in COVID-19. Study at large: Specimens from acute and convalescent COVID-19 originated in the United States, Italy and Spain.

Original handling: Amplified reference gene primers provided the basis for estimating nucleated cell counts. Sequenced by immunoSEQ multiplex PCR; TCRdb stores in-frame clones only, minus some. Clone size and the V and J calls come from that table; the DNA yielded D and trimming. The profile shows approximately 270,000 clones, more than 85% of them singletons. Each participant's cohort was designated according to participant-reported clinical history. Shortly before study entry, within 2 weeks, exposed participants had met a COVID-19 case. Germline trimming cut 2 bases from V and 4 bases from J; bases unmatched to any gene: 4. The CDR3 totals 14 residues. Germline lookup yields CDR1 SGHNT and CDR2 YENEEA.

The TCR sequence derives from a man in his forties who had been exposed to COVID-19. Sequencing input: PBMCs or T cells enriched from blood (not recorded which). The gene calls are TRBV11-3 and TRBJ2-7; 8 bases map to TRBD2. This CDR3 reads CASSLYTGGYEQYF. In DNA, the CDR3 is TGTGCCAGCAGCTTATATACGGGAGGGTACGAGCAGTACTTC.